This T cell receptor (beta chain) originates from a study of T cells in narcolepsy. Study context: Donors had narcolepsy type 1 or type 2, or were healthy controls. General study findings and limits: Same-patient CSF and blood CD4+ T cell clonotypes included HCRT-specific and TRIB2-specific autoreactive ones. Reportedly, autoreactive clonotypes were serially detected in patients' blood but not controls'.

Produced via immunoSEQ multiplex PCR; TCRdb's table is partial and in-frame only. The sample shows 25,000 to 35,000 clones, almost 90% of them seen only once. V lost 4 bases and J lost 0, with 7 bases in between. There are 12 residues in the CDR3. Germline assignment: CDR1 SQVTM and CDR2 ANQGSEA. With respect to this clone: The target antigen is unknown.

Sequencing was performed on CD45RA- memory CD4+ T cells from PBMCs. This TCR derives from a human donor with narcolepsy. V gene TRBV29-1 combines with J gene TRBJ2-7, with no clear D. The CDR3 reads CSVAQASYEQYF. The DNA for the CDR3 is TGCAGCGTTGCCCAGGCCTCCTACGAGCAGTACTTC.